The 4 T cell receptor beta chains below were found in one sample sequenced in a study of cytomegalovirus exposure and HLA in healthy donors. Vbeta (60) and Jbeta (13) primers were used in the PCR. TCRdb keeps only in-frame clones here, not all; method: immunoSEQ multiplex PCR. The data contain about 190,000 clones, 75% to 85% of them seen just once; the ten biggest clones take up about 2.2%. Sequenced sample: PBMCs. Receptors were obtained from a woman aged 30 to 39 in good health and CMV-seronegative.

This chain connects TRBV11-1 to TRBJ2-7; TRBD1 matches at 10 bases. Germline CDR1 and CDR2: SGHAT and FQDESV (reference sequence). CDR3 length: 15 amino acids. J was trimmed by 2 bases and V by 4 bases; bases with no gene match: 5. The CDR3 loop reads CASSSTTGGPYEQYF. For the CDR3, the DNA is TGTGCCAGCAGCTCAACGACAGGGGGCCCCTACGAGCAGTACTTC. Full variable domain (outside the CDR3, taken from reference TRBV11-1 and TRBJ2-7): EAEVAQSPRYKITEKSQAVAFWCDPISGHATLYWYRQILGQGPELLVQFQDESVVDDSQLPKDRFSAERLKGVDSTLKIQPAELGDSAMYLCASSSTTGGPYEQYFGPGTRLTVT.

The CDR3 reads CASSQLGVKLSSYSYNEQFF. The CDR3 nucleotides are TGTGCCAGCAGCCAACTAGGTGTCAAACTGAGTTCCTACTCCTACAATGAGCAGTTCTTC. The chain carries TRBV14 and TRBJ2-1; D gene uncertain. V was trimmed by 2 bases and J by 0 bases, leaving 23 bases between them. This CDR3 comprises 20 residues. Germline V gene data show CDR1 as SGHDN and CDR2 as FVKESK.

The chain couples TRBV7-9 to TRBJ2-7; D might be TRBD1 (7 bases). The CDR3 runs 15 residues. Germline V gene sequence: CDR1 SEHNR, CDR2 FQNEAQ (reference sequence). V lost 5 bases and J 3 bases, leaving 17 bases between the germline ends. The CDR3 region is CASSDWDRLDYEQYF. In nucleotides, the CDR3 is TGTGCCAGCAGCGACTGGGACAGACTAGACTACGAGCAGTACTTC.

V is TRBV4-3 and J is TRBJ1-5, with D hard to call. The CDR3 is made up of 15 amino acids. Looked up from germline, CDR1 is LGHNA and CDR2 is YSLEER. Trimming cost V 3 bases and J 1 base, with 10 bases left between them. The CDR3 nucleotides are TGCGCCAGCAGCCAGGAATCCGGGAGCAATCAGCCCCAGCATTTT. Its protein is CASSQESGSNQPQHF.